Sequencing of this TCR beta chain was carried out in a study of blood T cell repertoires in COVID-19. Looking at the study overall: In each case, the material was cDNA or gDNA derived from T cells, B-cell-depleted T cells, or PBMCs.

Authors' data handling: It was from reference gene primer amplification that nucleated cell counts were estimated. TCRdb's copy holds only in-frame clones and misses some; the assay was immunoSEQ multiplex PCR. The D gene and trimming were derived from the DNA, and the V and J assignments and clone size from that table. Of tens of thousands of clones in the sample, roughly 80% were seen once. The length of the CDR3 is 13 residues. V gave up 2 bases and J gave up 10 bases, with 12 bases separating them. The germline V gene encodes CDR1 GTSNPN and CDR2 SVGIG (reference sequence). This rearrangement joins TRBV30 to TRBJ1-6; possible D gene TRBD1, 5 bases. This TCR was sampled from a woman of 80 years or more with acute or convalescent COVID-19. The specimen was peripheral blood. CDR3 sequence (DNA): TGTGCCTGGAGTCGTCAGGGTGGATCACCCCTCCACTTT. It is translated as CAWSRQGGSPLHF.